This TCR beta chain was identified in a study of blood T cell repertoires in COVID-19. Overall study context: Both acute and convalescent COVID-19 samples were obtained from the United States, Italy and Spain. T cells, B-cell-depleted T cells, or PBMCs provided the cDNA or gDNA that served as material.

Per germline, CDR1 SEHNR and CDR2 FQNEAQ (reference sequence). V lost 5 bases, J lost 6 bases, and 14 bases lay in between. The CDR3 length is 13 residues. Original handling: From reference gene primer amplification, estimates of nucleated cell counts were derived. The repertoire was sequenced with immunoSEQ multiplex PCR; TCRdb's copy has only in-frame clones and lacks some. V and J calls and clone size are those listed in that table; D and trimming were worked out from the DNA. In the table there are about 130,000 clones, roughly 72% of which are singletons. The chain is built from TRBV7-9 and TRBJ2-7; perhaps TRBD2 as D (6 bases). The receptor comes from an elderly man with COVID-19, enrolled during active disease. The sample was peripheral blood. DNA of the CDR3: TGTGCCAGCAGCCTTACGGTGGGGGGCGAGCAGTACTTC. This codes for CASSLTVGGEQYF.